This T cell receptor (beta chain) was recovered during a study of beta chain features in type 1 diabetes. The authors obtained over 98% purity in all sorted populations. cDNA synthesis used the whole RNA isolate, giving expressed TCRB sequences. Sequencing used immunoSEQ multiplex PCR; TCRdb keeps in-frame clones, though not all of them. The sample lists hundreds of thousands of clones, around 15% occurring once. Findings of the study overall: Shortening of TCRB CDR3s, moderate but significant, appeared in all four CD4+ subsets of Type 1 diabetes patients. Cells carrying high TCR expression could end up over-represented when cDNA is sequenced. The naive, central memory and Treg TCRB repertoires of patients appeared to be more similar to one another than those of healthy donors.

Germline V gives CDR1 MDHEN, CDR2 SYDVKM. The CDR3 length is 15 residues. V gave up 2 bases and J gave up 7 bases; unmatched junction bases: 9. A word on this clone: Its antigen remains unidentified.

Sequencing was done on a sample of naive CD4+ T cells from blood. This sequence was found in a young man with type 1 diabetes. The rearrangement joins TRBV28 to TRBJ2-7; 9 nucleotides match TRBD2. Here the CDR3 reads CASSLPSGDKLEQYF. The DNA of the CDR3 is TGTGCCAGCAGTTTACCTAGCGGGGACAAGCTAGAGCAGTACTTC. Complete variable domain (other parts from reference TRBV28 and TRBJ2-7): DVKVTQSSRYLVKRTGEKVFLECVQDMDHENMFWYRQDPGLGLRLIYFSYDVKMKEKGDIPEGYSVSREKKERFSLILESASTNQTSMYLCASSLPSGDKLEQYFGPGTRLTVT.